The 22 T cell receptor beta chains listed next were all sequenced from one sample in a study of low-dose radiotherapy and immunotherapy resistance in tumors. It was with a constant-region primer and a V-primer adapter that TCRs were amplified over roughly 19 PCR cycles. TCRdb independently ran MiXCR on the reads; one entry per CDR3 protein. The sample lists over 50,000 distinct CDR3 sequences, 33% occurring once. Time point: after trial treatment. The treatment denotes: LDRT plus nivolumab, ipilimumab, low-dose cyclophosphamide and aspirin (RACIN trial). The sample in question was PBMCs, obtained after low-dose radiotherapy plus immunotherapy. The source is a male donor with rectosigmoid adenocarcinoma.

In its sample, this clonotype was seen many times. The chain carries TRBV7-8 and TRBJ1-4; the D gene is possibly TRBD1 (6 bases). The CDR3 runs to 15 residues. Trimming stripped 5 bases from V and 7 bases from J, with 17 bases between. The germline CDR1 and CDR2 sequences are SGHVS and FQNEAQ. The CDR3 DNA sequence: TGTGCCAGCAGCCCGGGGGGCCCCCTCGGTGAAAAACTGTTTTTT. Protein sequence: CASSPGGPLGEKLFF.

This clonotype was observed once. J is TRBJ2-7 and V is TRBV6-5; D may be TRBD1 or TRBD2 (5 bases each). This CDR3 has 13 residues. Germline CDR1 reads MNHEY; CDR2 reads SVGAGI. The V end lost 7 bases, the J end lost 0 bases, and 10 bases lay between the germline ends. Written as DNA, the CDR3 is TGTGCCAGCAAAGAGGGGCCCTCCTACGAGCAGTACTTC. This encodes CASKEGPSYEQYF.

The chain uses TRBV24-1 and TRBJ2-3; D is uncertain. The CDR3 extends over 15 amino acids. V dropped 4 bases and J dropped 0 bases, with 10 bases sitting between them. Germline values: CDR1 KGHDR, CDR2 SFDVKD. CDR3 loop: CATSEVTGSTDTQYF. In DNA, the CDR3 is TGTGCCACCAGTGAGGTCACCGGGAGCACAGATACGCAGTATTTT.

This clonotype occurred many times. The chain links TRBV3-1 to TRBJ2-4; D may match TRBD1 or TRBD2 (5 bases each). Germline CDR1 and CDR2: LGHDT and YNNKEL (reference sequence). This CDR3 contains 15 residues. V was pared by 3 bases and J by 6 bases, with 15 bases between. This CDR3 is CASSQNIGDGNIQYF. The CDR3 region has the DNA TGTGCCAGCAGCCAGAACATAGGGGACGGAAACATTCAGTACTTC.

J is TRBJ2-1 and V is TRBV13; 8 positions agree with TRBD1. CDR3 length equals 18 residues. V dropped 3 bases and J dropped 2; count of bases not matched to a gene: 12. The germline gives CDR1 PRHDT, CDR2 FYEKMQ (reference sequence). The CDR3 coding sequence is TGTGCCAGCAGCTTTCGGACAGGGTCAGCGGGCGCCTACAATGAGCAGTTCTTC. It codes for CASSFRTGSAGAYNEQFF.

Comments on this clonotype: One base separates it from a far larger clone, so it is likely a read error. The conserved final phenylalanine or tryptophan is absent from the CDR3, which likely points to a read error. V gene TRBV28 combines with J gene TRBJ2-1; D may correspond to TRBD1 or TRBD2 (5 bases each). The CDR3 totals 16 residues. CDR1 MDHEN and CDR2 SYDVKM come from the germline V gene. Trimming removed 9 bases from V and 9 bases from J, with 27 bases in between. CDR3 bases: TGTGCCAGTAGTATAGATCACAACCCTAGTGGGGGTGAGCAGTTCTTA. Residues: CASSIDHNPSGGEQFL.

This clonotype has a count of ten or more. The rearrangement joins TRBV3-1 to TRBJ2-1; D is unresolved. Germline V gives CDR1 LGHDT, CDR2 YNNKEL (reference sequence). This CDR3 contains 15 residues. V was clipped by 0 bases and J by 6 bases, with 12 bases between them. The CDR3 protein is CASSQEGRVANEQFF. The CDR3 DNA sequence: TGTGCCAGCAGCCAAGAGGGTAGGGTAGCCAATGAGCAGTTCTTC.

This clonotype came up many times. The chain joins TRBV25-1 to TRBJ2-7; either TRBD1 or TRBD2 may supply D (6 bases each). Germline V gene data show CDR1 as MGHDK and CDR2 as SYGVNS. The CDR3 covers 15 residues. V lost 10 bases and J 1 base, leaving 20 bases between the germline ends. The CDR3 nucleotides are TGTGCCACCAGCCTCCGTCGGGGGCCTTCCTACGAGCAGTACTTC. As protein: CATSLRRGPSYEQYF.

In this sample, this clonotype turned up many times. This chain connects TRBV6-2 or TRBV6-3 to TRBJ2-7; TRBD1 matches 8 bases. The V gene's germline CDR1 is MNHEY and CDR2 SVGEGT. The CDR3 runs 13 residues. V gave up 6 bases and J gave up 2 bases; unmatched junction bases: 3. For the CDR3, the DNA is TGTGCCAGCAGAAGGGACAGGACCTACGAGCAGTACTTC. Translated, it gives CASRRDRTYEQYF.

The rearrangement links TRBV4-1 to TRBJ2-7; unclear D gene. V was trimmed by 3 bases and J by 4 bases, leaving 10 bases between them. The CDR3 covers 13 residues. Germline-derived CDR1 and CDR2 are MGHRA and YSYEKL. The DNA for the CDR3 is TGCGCCAGCAGCCAGGGTTCAGGTTACGAGCAGTACTTC. It is translated as CASSQGSGYEQYF.

This clonotype was counted many times. The chain uses TRBV7-2 and TRBJ2-3; a weak D match, TRBD2 (6 bases). The CDR3 is made up of 14 amino acids. Trimming removed 5 bases from V and 4 bases from J, with 13 bases in between. The germline gives CDR1 SGHTA, CDR2 FQGNSA. The CDR3 region is CASSAGGTSDTQYF. CDR3 DNA: TGTGCCAGCAGCGCCGGCGGGACGTCAGATACGCAGTATTTT. Full variable domain (remainder filled in from reference TRBV7-2 and TRBJ2-3): GAGVSQSPSNKVTEKGKDVELRCDPISGHTALYWYRQSLGQGLEFLIYFQGNSAPDKSGLPSDRFSAERTGGSVSTLTIQRTQQEDSAVYLCASSAGGTSDTQYFGPGTRLTVL.

This clonotype was recorded many times. V gene TRBV2 combines with J gene TRBJ1-1; D possibly corresponds to TRBD1 (6 bases). The CDR3 has 17 amino acids. Germline loops: CDR1 SNHLY, CDR2 FYNNEI. Trimming stripped 5 bases from V and 1 base from J, with 20 bases between. CDR3: CASSIFPHRVGNTEAFF. The CDR3 bases are TGTGCCAGCAGTATTTTCCCCCACAGGGTTGGGAACACTGAAGCTTTCTTT. The full variable domain, in which reference TRBV2 and TRBJ1-1 provide the parts outside the CDR3, is EPEVTQTPSHQVTQMGQEVILRCVPISNHLYFYWYRQILGQKVEFLVSFYNNEISEKSEIFDDQFSVERPDGSNFTLKIRSTKLEDSAMYFCASSIFPHRVGNTEAFFGQGTRLTVV.

J is TRBJ2-1 and V is TRBV6-4; either TRBD1 or TRBD2 may supply D (5 bases each). The ends were cut back, 0 bases at V and 8 bases at J, with 11 bases in the middle. Germline V gene lookup returns CDR1 MRHNA and CDR2 SNTAGT. The CDR3 has 14 amino acids. In DNA form, the CDR3 reads TGTGCCAGCAGTGACTCTCTAGTGGGGGATGAGCAGTTCTTC. Protein sequence: CASSDSLVGDEQFF.

Many counts were recorded for this clonotype. The gene calls are TRBV12-3 or TRBV12-4 and TRBJ2-7, with TRBD2 identical over 13 bases. The CDR3 is 16 amino acids. With V trimmed by 6 bases and J by 0 bases, 5 bases remained unmatched. The CDR3 is CASSRLAGGSSYEQYF. In nucleotides, the CDR3 is TGTGCCAGCAGCCGACTAGCGGGGGGTAGCTCCTACGAGCAGTACTTC.

The table lists this clonotype with a count of one. The chain employs TRBV2 and TRBJ1-3; a possible D gene is TRBD1 (5 bases). The CDR3 has 13 amino acids. V shed 8 bases and J shed 4 bases, with 12 bases lying between them. CDR1 SNHLY and CDR2 FYNNEI come from the germline V gene. Here the CDR3 reads CASVLGEGNTIYF. DNA of the CDR3: TGTGCCAGCGTTTTAGGGGAAGGAAACACCATATATTTT. Combining the CDR3 with reference TRBV2 and TRBJ1-3 gives the whole variable domain EPEVTQTPSHQVTQMGQEVILRCVPISNHLYFYWYRQILGQKVEFLVSFYNNEISEKSEIFDDQFSVERPDGSNFTLKIRSTKLEDSAMYFCASVLGEGNTIYFGEGSWLTVV.

The V gene is TRBV5-6, the J gene TRBJ1-6; D remains ambiguous. Germline CDR1 and CDR2: SGHDT and YYEEEE. V gave up 0 bases and J gave up 10 bases, with 14 bases separating them. CDR3 length equals 15 residues. CDR3 bases: TGTGCCAGCAGCTTGGATACACGGCCATTATCACCCCTCCACTTT. Translation: CASSLDTRPLSPLHF.

As for this clonotype: A single base is all that separates this from a far larger clone, so a read error is likely. This rearrangement joins TRBV28 to TRBJ2-5, with 7 positions matching TRBD1. The germline V gene has CDR1 MDHEN and CDR2 SYDVKM. The CDR3 runs to 14 residues. Trimming at V came to 6 bases and at J to 5 bases, leaving 9 bases not matched to a gene. The CDR3 DNA reads as TGTGCCAGCAGGCCGGGACAGCCTCGGGAGACCCAGTACTTC. It is translated as CASRPGQPRETQYF.

This clonotype was seen at least ten times. The J gene is TRBJ2-2, the V gene TRBV24-1; unclear D gene. V was pared by 2 bases and J by 4 bases, with 10 bases between. Germline V gene lookup returns CDR1 KGHDR and CDR2 SFDVKD. The CDR3 extends over 15 amino acids. In nucleotides, the CDR3 is TGTGCCACCAGTGATTCCGGCCACTTCACCGGGGAGCTGTTTTTT. It encodes CATSDSGHFTGELFF.

The V and J genes are TRBV9 and TRBJ2-1, with TRBD1 identical over 7 bases. Germline V CDR1 and CDR2: SGDLS, YYNGEE. The CDR3 covers 13 residues. Trimming cost V 6 bases and J 3 bases; bases outside gene matches: 3. CDR3 sequence (DNA): TGTGCCAGCAATCAGGGGGACTACAATGAGCAGTTCTTC. This codes for CASNQGDYNEQFF. Based on the CDR3 plus reference TRBV9 and TRBJ2-1, the full variable domain is DSGVTQTPKHLITATGQRVTLRCSPRSGDLSVYWYQQSLDQGLQFLIQYYNGEERAKGNILERFSAQQFPDLHSELNLSSLELGDSALYFCASNQGDYNEQFFGPGTRLTVL.

As DNA, the CDR3 is TGTGCCAGCAGTACCCACAGGTGGGCTTATAGCAATCAGCCCCAGCATTTT. It specifies CASSTHRWAYSNQPQHF. The rearrangement uses TRBV12-3 or TRBV12-4 and TRBJ1-5; the D gene is possibly TRBD1 (5 bases). Trimming pared 5 bases from V and 0 bases from J, leaving 17 bases between. This CDR3 comprises 17 residues.

The J gene is TRBJ2-3, the V gene TRBV7-6; 11 nucleotides align to TRBD2. The CDR3 has 15 residues. Germline CDR1 SGHVS, CDR2 FNYEAQ. J gave up 8 bases and V 1 base, and 5 bases lay outside the gene matches. In DNA, the CDR3 is TGTGCCAGCAGCTTAGTAGCGGGAGGGGGGGGTACGCAGTATTTT. This codes for CASSLVAGGGGTQYF.

The CDR3 is CASSQVTGANEKLFF. The DNA for the CDR3 is TGTGCCAGCAGCCAAGTAACAGGGGCTAATGAAAAACTGTTTTTT. V is TRBV3-1 and J is TRBJ1-4; TRBD1 matches 7 bases. With 1 base clipped from V and 3 bases from J, the junction kept 2 bases outside the gene matches. This CDR3 has 15 residues. Germline V gene sequence: CDR1 LGHDT, CDR2 YNNKEL (reference sequence).